This T cell receptor (beta chain) was sequenced for a study of T cells in Graves' hyperthyroidism and ophthalmopathy. General study findings and limits: In validation, the model predicted ophthalmopathy. These predictions came a median roughly 6 months before onset.

In making diagnoses, clinical symptoms, serum thyroxine and TRAb, thyroid ultrasound and orbital computed tomography were all used. 8.5 to 10 ml of fresh peripheral blood supplied the PBMCs. It was RNA transcripts that yielded the amplified TCR beta CDR3 regions. A first-round RT-PCR of the TCR CDR3 used the HTBI primer set. Using its own MiXCR run on the multiplex PCR reads, TCRdb lists one record per CDR3 protein. Counted here are some 250,000 distinct CDR3 sequences, about 14% occurring once; the ten biggest clones make up roughly 15%. This clonotype has at least ten counts. Its antigen is not known. What was sequenced was blood. The receptor's source is a middle-aged woman with Graves' hyperthyroidism that later progressed to Graves' ophthalmopathy.

For the CDR3, the DNA is TGTGCCAGCAGCCAAGGTTATTTGCAAGGGGGCGCGCCTGGAAACACCATATATTTT. This gives the protein CASSQGYLQGGAPGNTIYF. The V gene is TRBV3-1, the J gene TRBJ1-3; 7 bases align to TRBD1. V was clipped by 1 base and J by 2 bases; unmatched bases: 14. The CDR3 contains 19 residues. Germline values: CDR1 LGHDT, CDR2 YNNKEL (reference sequence).